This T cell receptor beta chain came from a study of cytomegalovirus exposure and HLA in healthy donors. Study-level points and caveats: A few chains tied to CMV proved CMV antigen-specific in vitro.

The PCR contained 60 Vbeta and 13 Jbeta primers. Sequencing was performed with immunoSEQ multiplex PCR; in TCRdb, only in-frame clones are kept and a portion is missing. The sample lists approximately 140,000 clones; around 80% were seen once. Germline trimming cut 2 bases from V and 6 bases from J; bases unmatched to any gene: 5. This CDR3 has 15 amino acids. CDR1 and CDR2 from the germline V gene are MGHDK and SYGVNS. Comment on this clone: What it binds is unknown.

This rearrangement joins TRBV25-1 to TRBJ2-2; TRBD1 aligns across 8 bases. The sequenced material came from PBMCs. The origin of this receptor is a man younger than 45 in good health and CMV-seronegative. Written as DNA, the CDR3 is TGTGCCAGCAGTGAAAGACAGGGGTTCTCCGGGGAGCTGTTTTTT. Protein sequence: CASSERQGFSGELFF. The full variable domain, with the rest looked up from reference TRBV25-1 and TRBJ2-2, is EADIYQTPRYLVIGTGKKITLECSQTMGHDKMYWYQQDPGMELHLIHYSYGVNSTEKGDLSSESTVSRIRTEHFPLTLESARPSHTSQYLCASSERQGFSGELFFGEGSRLTVL.